This is a list of T cell receptor beta chains from one sample in a study of blood T cell repertoires in COVID-19. Produced via immunoSEQ multiplex PCR; TCRdb's table is partial and in-frame only. There are approximately 300,000 clones in the sample; 86% occur only once, and roughly 1.6% lies in the top ten. The specimen was peripheral blood. The origin of the receptors is a woman aged 50 to 65 with acute or convalescent COVID-19. The CDR3 runs from the conserved cysteine through the conserved F or W. Fields, in order: V gene, J gene, CDR3 protein.

v_call: TRBV11-2
j_call: TRBJ2-5
cdr3_aa: CASSTGGRQTQYF

v_call: TRBV3-1/TRBV3-2
j_call: TRBJ2-1
cdr3_aa: CASSLGLAGYNEQFF

v_call: TRBV24-1
j_call: TRBJ1-2
cdr3_aa: CATSAGTGLNYGYTF

v_call: TRBV7-8
j_call: TRBJ2-7
cdr3_aa: CASSLRTGGEQYF

v_call: TRBV6-5
j_call: TRBJ2-2
cdr3_aa: CASSYDLYTGELFF

v_call: TRBV18
j_call: TRBJ1-4
cdr3_aa: CASSPETATNEKLFF

v_call: TRBV18
j_call: TRBJ1-3
cdr3_aa: CASSRGQPGNTIYF

v_call: TRBV28
j_call: TRBJ2-7
cdr3_aa: CASRVGTSGFSSYEQYF

v_call: TRBV7-2
j_call: TRBJ2-7
cdr3_aa: CASSSTSGGPYEQYF

v_call: TRBV30
j_call: TRBJ2-7
cdr3_aa: CAWSVLFPSGSEYEQYF

v_call: TRBV27
j_call: TRBJ2-1
cdr3_aa: CASSRPGQGPAGGINEQFF

v_call: TRBV7-8
j_call: TRBJ1-1
cdr3_aa: CASSPSLRGHTEAFF

v_call: TRBV7-3
j_call: TRBJ1-1
cdr3_aa: CASSLPPRHTNTEAFF

v_call: TRBV7-2
j_call: TRBJ1-2
cdr3_aa: CASSPSGNYGYTF

v_call: TRBV27
j_call: TRBJ2-1
cdr3_aa: CASSPGLVIEQFF

v_call: TRBV7-2
j_call: TRBJ2-7
cdr3_aa: CASSPVVGGPIQYF

v_call: TRBV6-5
j_call: TRBJ1-6
cdr3_aa: CASRPPQGYNSPLHF

v_call: TRBV27
j_call: TRBJ2-3
cdr3_aa: CASSLAREADTQYF

v_call: TRBV19
j_call: TRBJ2-7
cdr3_aa: CASSEYTSYEQYF

v_call: TRBV27
j_call: TRBJ1-1
cdr3_aa: CASSLKQSRPEAFF

v_call: TRBV3-1/TRBV3-2
j_call: TRBJ2-7
cdr3_aa: CASSPASGAYEQYF

v_call: TRBV7-3
j_call: TRBJ2-1
cdr3_aa: CASSLSHRTGGNEQFF

v_call: TRBV6-5
j_call: TRBJ2-3
cdr3_aa: CASSYSGERGDTQYF

v_call: TRBV10-1
j_call: TRBJ2-7
cdr3_aa: CASTRCSHEQYF

v_call: TRBV5-4
j_call: TRBJ1-2
cdr3_aa: CASRLGREGEGYTF

v_call: TRBV7-6
j_call: TRBJ2-1
cdr3_aa: CASSLAIEGGPRNEQFF

v_call: TRBV28
j_call: TRBJ2-7
cdr3_aa: CASSSGQGYSYEQYF

v_call: TRBV28
j_call: TRBJ2-7
cdr3_aa: CASSSDYVYSYEQYF

v_call: TRBV7-8
j_call: TRBJ1-4
cdr3_aa: CASSFRSGSEKLFF

v_call: TRBV5-4
j_call: TRBJ2-3
cdr3_aa: CASSSTSGRVDTQYF

v_call: TRBV9
j_call: TRBJ2-1
cdr3_aa: CASSPRQDASYNEQFF

v_call: TRBV24-1
j_call: TRBJ2-7
cdr3_aa: CATSDPGLPYEQYF

v_call: TRBV7-3
j_call: TRBJ2-3
cdr3_aa: CASSLGAMGSTDTQYF

v_call: TRBV30
j_call: TRBJ1-6
cdr3_aa: CACQGRNNSPLHF

v_call: TRBV9
j_call: TRBJ2-5
cdr3_aa: CASSSTGTSGRLRETQYF

v_call: TRBV5-5
j_call: TRBJ1-2
cdr3_aa: CASSFSYGQGDLYTF

v_call: TRBV11-1
j_call: TRBJ2-1
cdr3_aa: CASSPRVAGGLHEQFF

v_call: TRBV6-5
j_call: TRBJ1-3
cdr3_aa: CASRGSGSGNTIYF

v_call: TRBV18
j_call: TRBJ2-1
cdr3_aa: CASSYGTSGRTGNEQFF

v_call: TRBV5-8
j_call: TRBJ1-4
cdr3_aa: CASSSLRDRGREKLFF

v_call: TRBV29-1
j_call: TRBJ2-3
cdr3_aa: CSVGMGAGAADTQYF

v_call: TRBV11-3
j_call: TRBJ2-1
cdr3_aa: CASSSFPGLADEQFF

v_call: TRBV2
j_call: TRBJ1-4
cdr3_aa: CASSDDRGRTPTNEKLFF

v_call: TRBV7-3
j_call: TRBJ2-2
cdr3_aa: CASSFISTGELFF

v_call: TRBV5-1
j_call: TRBJ2-2
cdr3_aa: CASSLNRGFNPGELFF

v_call: TRBV20-1
j_call: TRBJ1-5
cdr3_aa: CSASSRGSNQPQHF

v_call: TRBV5-6
j_call: TRBJ2-1
cdr3_aa: CASSFSTSGNVNEQFF

v_call: TRBV4-1
j_call: TRBJ1-2
cdr3_aa: CASSQAEGVGYGYTF

v_call: TRBV18
j_call: TRBJ2-1
cdr3_aa: CASSPLQVAGKYNEQFF

v_call: TRBV27
j_call: TRBJ2-7
cdr3_aa: CASSASPGLATYEQYF

v_call: TRBV6-5
j_call: TRBJ1-2
cdr3_aa: CASRITGNYGYTF

v_call: TRBV5-5
j_call: TRBJ1-5
cdr3_aa: CASSLAGRPQHF